A selection of T cell receptor beta chains follows, all from one sample in a study of CD8 T cells in Susac syndrome. TCRdb itself ran the immunoSEQ multiplex PCR reads through MiXCR, one entry per CDR3 protein. Seen here are approximately 190,000 distinct CDR3 sequences, roughly 94% observed once, and the top ten hold around 0.16%. Sequenced sample: CD8+ T cells from PBMCs. These receptors were collected from a human donor with Susac syndrome. Each CDR3 is given with its conserved first and last residue. A D gene is named only where the DNA matches it firmly. For some rows the clone size is stated as once, few or many, or as a class when expanded; others skip it.

j_gene: TRBJ1-4; v_gene: TRBV12-3/TRBV12-4; abundance: NA; d_gene: TRBD1; CDR3aa: CASSFGTGGSLYEKLFF; CDR3nt: TGTGCCAGCAGTTTCGGGACAGGGGGCTCGCTTTATGAAAAACTGTTTTTT
j_gene: TRBJ1-5; v_gene: TRBV28; abundance: NA; d_gene: NA; CDR3aa: CASSLGTSVQPQHF; CDR3nt: TGTGCCAGCAGTTTGGGGACCTCGGTTCAGCCCCAGCATTTT
j_gene: TRBJ2-5; v_gene: TRBV20-1; abundance: NA; d_gene: TRBD2; CDR3aa: CSAPGTSGNKGETQYF; CDR3nt: TGCAGTGCCCCCGGGACTAGCGGGAATAAAGGGGAGACCCAGTACTTC
j_gene: TRBJ1-2; v_gene: TRBV20-1; abundance: NA; d_gene: TRBD1; CDR3aa: CSATDRGGGYTF; CDR3nt: TGCAGTGCTACGGACAGGGGAGGTGGCTACACCTTC
j_gene: TRBJ2-5; v_gene: TRBV3-1; abundance: once; d_gene: TRBD2; CDR3aa: CASISGSQETQYF; CDR3nt: TGTGCCAGCATTAGCGGGTCCCAAGAGACCCAGTACTTC
j_gene: TRBJ1-1; v_gene: TRBV25-1; abundance: NA; d_gene: TRBD1; CDR3aa: CASSGTGGRISEAFF; CDR3nt: TGTGCCAGCAGTGGTACAGGGGGCAGGATTAGTGAAGCTTTCTTT
j_gene: TRBJ2-5; v_gene: TRBV27; abundance: NA; d_gene: NA; CDR3aa: CASSLYGGLYQETQYF; CDR3nt: TGTGCCAGCAGTTTATATGGGGGGCTGTACCAAGAGACCCAGTACTTC
j_gene: TRBJ2-7; v_gene: TRBV20-1; abundance: NA; d_gene: TRBD2; CDR3aa: CSAQGLAGVSYEQYF; CDR3nt: TGCAGTGCACAGGGACTAGCGGGGGTCTCCTACGAGCAGTACTTC
j_gene: TRBJ2-7; v_gene: TRBV11-3; abundance: NA; d_gene: NA; CDR3aa: CASSPRGDSYEQYF; CDR3nt: TGTGCCAGCAGCCCCCGGGGGGACAGCTACGAGCAGTACTTC
j_gene: TRBJ2-1; v_gene: TRBV7-9; abundance: NA; d_gene: NA; CDR3aa: CASRGGRYEQFF; CDR3nt: TGTGCCAGCAGAGGGGGAAGGTATGAGCAGTTCTTC
j_gene: TRBJ2-7; v_gene: TRBV10-3; abundance: NA; d_gene: TRBD2; CDR3aa: CAISQTGVLAGGYEQYF; CDR3nt: TGTGCCATCAGCCAAACCGGTGTCCTAGCGGGAGGCTACGAGCAGTACTTC
j_gene: TRBJ1-2; v_gene: TRBV4-1; abundance: NA; d_gene: TRBD1; CDR3aa: CASSQDRDRGLGYTF; CDR3nt: TGCGCCAGCAGCCAAGATAGGGACAGGGGGCTCGGCTACACCTTC
j_gene: TRBJ1-1; v_gene: TRBV29-1; abundance: NA; d_gene: NA; CDR3aa: CSVEPPSFAEAFF; CDR3nt: TGCAGCGTTGAACCCCCCTCCTTCGCTGAAGCTTTCTTT
j_gene: TRBJ2-1; v_gene: TRBV28; abundance: NA; d_gene: NA; CDR3aa: CASSFTGTSNEQFF; CDR3nt: TGTGCCAGCAGTTTTACGGGGACATCCAATGAGCAGTTCTTC
j_gene: TRBJ2-7; v_gene: TRBV12-3/TRBV12-4; abundance: NA; d_gene: NA; CDR3aa: CASSFRQNIYEQYF; CDR3nt: TGTGCCAGCAGTTTCAGGCAGAACATCTACGAGCAGTACTTC
j_gene: TRBJ1-5; v_gene: TRBV12-3/TRBV12-4; abundance: NA; d_gene: NA; CDR3aa: CASKDSNQPQHF; CDR3nt: TGTGCCAGCAAGGATAGCAATCAGCCCCAGCATTTT
j_gene: TRBJ2-1; v_gene: TRBV27; abundance: NA; d_gene: TRBD2; CDR3aa: CASSLHQSRLAGDYNEQFF; CDR3nt: TGTGCCAGCAGTCTACACCAATCTCGACTAGCGGGAGATTACAATGAGCAGTTCTTC
j_gene: TRBJ1-1; v_gene: TRBV25-1; abundance: NA; d_gene: NA; CDR3aa: CASSELFSDTEAFF; CDR3nt: TGTGCCAGCAGTGAATTGTTCTCCGACACTGAAGCTTTCTTT
j_gene: TRBJ1-2; v_gene: TRBV21-1; abundance: NA; d_gene: NA; CDR3aa: CASSPQKGGDYGYTF; CDR3nt: TGTGCCAGCAGCCCCCAAAAGGGGGGAGACTATGGCTACACCTTC
j_gene: TRBJ2-4; v_gene: TRBV9; abundance: NA; d_gene: NA; CDR3aa: CASSVATSLTEKNIQYF; CDR3nt: TGTGCCAGCAGCGTAGCTACGTCGCTTACCGAAAAAAACATTCAGTACTTC
j_gene: TRBJ1-4; v_gene: TRBV28; abundance: NA; d_gene: TRBD1; CDR3aa: CASSSSGTGNEKLFF; CDR3nt: TGTGCCAGCAGTTCATCCGGGACAGGGAATGAAAAACTGTTTTTT
j_gene: TRBJ2-4; v_gene: TRBV9; abundance: NA; d_gene: TRBD2; CDR3aa: CASSVGSGTSGKDIQYF; CDR3nt: TGTGCCAGCAGCGTAGGGAGCGGGACTAGCGGGAAAGACATTCAGTACTTC
j_gene: TRBJ2-1; v_gene: TRBV11-2; abundance: NA; d_gene: TRBD2; CDR3aa: CASSLASGGLADNEQFF; CDR3nt: TGTGCCAGCAGCTTAGCTTCGGGGGGACTAGCGGACAATGAGCAGTTCTTC
j_gene: TRBJ2-7; v_gene: TRBV12-3/TRBV12-4; abundance: NA; d_gene: NA; CDR3aa: CASSDTGSYEQYF; CDR3nt: TGTGCCAGCAGCGATACAGGCTCCTACGAGCAGTACTTC
j_gene: TRBJ2-1; v_gene: TRBV5-1; abundance: NA; d_gene: TRBD2; CDR3aa: CASSRTLAGGIHNEQFF; CDR3nt: TGCGCCAGCAGTCGAACCCTAGCGGGAGGGATCCACAATGAGCAGTTCTTC
j_gene: TRBJ2-5; v_gene: TRBV20-1; abundance: NA; d_gene: NA; CDR3aa: CSAISGGEDFYATQYF; CDR3nt: TGCAGTGCTATATCCGGCGGGGAAGACTTCTATGCGACCCAGTACTTC
j_gene: TRBJ2-1; v_gene: TRBV5-1; abundance: NA; d_gene: TRBD1; CDR3aa: CASSLSGTGVRNEQFF; CDR3nt: TGCGCCAGCAGCTTATCCGGGACAGGGGTGCGCAATGAGCAGTTCTTC
j_gene: TRBJ2-1; v_gene: TRBV6-2/TRBV6-3; abundance: NA; d_gene: TRBD2; CDR3aa: CASSSSSGGAHNEQFF; CDR3nt: TGTGCCAGCAGTTCTTCTAGCGGGGGGGCCCACAATGAGCAGTTCTTC
j_gene: TRBJ2-7; v_gene: TRBV5-6; abundance: NA; d_gene: NA; CDR3aa: CASSLTSSAYEQYF; CDR3nt: TGTGCCAGCAGCTTGACATCTTCGGCCTACGAGCAGTACTTC
j_gene: TRBJ2-1; v_gene: TRBV5-6; abundance: NA; d_gene: NA; CDR3aa: CASSLSYRDPYNEQFF; CDR3nt: TGTGCCAGCAGCTTGAGTTACCGGGACCCCTACAATGAGCAGTTCTTC
j_gene: TRBJ2-2; v_gene: TRBV29-1; abundance: NA; d_gene: TRBD1; CDR3aa: CSVRWTGGNTGELFF; CDR3nt: TGCAGCGTCCGATGGACAGGGGGCAACACCGGGGAGCTGTTTTTT
j_gene: TRBJ1-2; v_gene: TRBV30; abundance: NA; d_gene: NA; CDR3aa: CAWSVFTLTEDVYNGYTF; CDR3nt: TGTGCCTGGAGTGTTTTTACCTTGACAGAGGACGTGTACAATGGCTACACCTTC
j_gene: TRBJ2-7; v_gene: TRBV6-5; abundance: NA; d_gene: NA; CDR3aa: CASAPGQAGAYEQYF; CDR3nt: TGTGCCAGCGCTCCGGGACAGGCGGGAGCCTACGAGCAGTACTTC
j_gene: TRBJ2-1; v_gene: TRBV30; abundance: NA; d_gene: NA; CDR3aa: CAWSKGQNINEQFF; CDR3nt: TGTGCCTGGAGTAAGGGACAAAACATCAATGAGCAGTTCTTC
j_gene: TRBJ2-2; v_gene: TRBV10-2; abundance: NA; d_gene: TRBD2; CDR3aa: CASGAGTHTGELFF; CDR3nt: TGCGCCAGTGGAGCGGGAACCCACACCGGGGAGCTGTTTTTT
j_gene: TRBJ1-2; v_gene: TRBV2; abundance: NA; d_gene: NA; CDR3aa: CASKPQGGYTF; CDR3nt: TGTGCCAGCAAGCCTCAGGGTGGCTACACCTTC
j_gene: TRBJ1-2; v_gene: TRBV4-1; abundance: once; d_gene: NA; CDR3aa: CASSQDQGNYGYTF; CDR3nt: TGCGCCAGCAGCCAAGATCAGGGAAACTATGGCTACACCTTC
j_gene: TRBJ2-1; v_gene: TRBV28; abundance: NA; d_gene: TRBD2; CDR3aa: CASSPSGADNEQFF; CDR3nt: TGTGCCAGCAGCCCTAGCGGGGCCGACAATGAGCAGTTCTTC
j_gene: TRBJ2-3; v_gene: TRBV4-1; abundance: NA; d_gene: NA; CDR3aa: CASSQVGKTDTQYF; CDR3nt: TGCGCCAGCAGCCAAGTGGGAAAAACAGATACGCAGTATTTT
j_gene: TRBJ2-7; v_gene: TRBV27; abundance: once; d_gene: NA; CDR3aa: CASSSSRAYEQYF; CDR3nt: TGTGCCAGCAGTTCCTCGAGGGCCTACGAGCAGTACTTC
j_gene: TRBJ1-2; v_gene: TRBV27; abundance: NA; d_gene: TRBD1; CDR3aa: CASKQGELAYGYTF; CDR3nt: TGTGCCAGTAAACAGGGGGAGTTGGCCTATGGCTACACCTTC
j_gene: TRBJ2-5; v_gene: TRBV2; abundance: few; d_gene: NA; CDR3aa: CASSDRGETQYF; CDR3nt: TGTGCCAGCAGTGACCGGGGTGAGACCCAGTACTTC
j_gene: TRBJ1-2; v_gene: TRBV5-1; abundance: NA; d_gene: NA; CDR3aa: CASSFTANYGYTF; CDR3nt: TGCGCCAGCAGCTTTACGGCTAACTATGGCTACACCTTC
j_gene: TRBJ1-1; v_gene: TRBV29-1; abundance: once; d_gene: NA; CDR3aa: CSVRRVGNTEAFF; CDR3nt: TGCAGCGTGAGGAGGGTCGGGAACACTGAAGCTTTCTTT
j_gene: TRBJ2-7; v_gene: TRBV7-9; abundance: NA; d_gene: TRBD2; CDR3aa: CASRFSGNPSYEQYF; CDR3nt: TGTGCCAGCAGGTTTAGCGGGAACCCCTCCTACGAGCAGTACTTC
j_gene: TRBJ2-1; v_gene: TRBV2; abundance: NA; d_gene: NA; CDR3aa: CASSEPFGVNEQFF; CDR3nt: TGTGCCAGCAGTGAACCATTTGGTGTGAATGAGCAGTTCTTC
j_gene: TRBJ1-3; v_gene: TRBV9; abundance: NA; d_gene: NA; CDR3aa: CASSPGYDSGNTIYF; CDR3nt: TGTGCCAGCAGCCCAGGGTACGACTCTGGAAACACCATATATTTT
j_gene: TRBJ2-7; v_gene: TRBV2; abundance: NA; d_gene: TRBD1; CDR3aa: CASGQGHEQYF; CDR3nt: TGTGCCAGCGGACAGGGCCACGAGCAGTACTTC
j_gene: TRBJ2-5; v_gene: TRBV15; abundance: once; d_gene: NA; CDR3aa: CATSTRMLGQYF; CDR3nt: TGTGCCACCAGCACAAGGATGCTGGGCCAGTACTTC
j_gene: TRBJ2-7; v_gene: TRBV12-3/TRBV12-4; abundance: NA; d_gene: NA; CDR3aa: CASSNAAAEQYF; CDR3nt: TGTGCCAGCAGCAACGCGGCCGCCGAGCAGTACTTC